This is a list of T cell receptor beta chains from one sample in a study of early T cells in non-severe SARS-CoV-2 infection. TCRdb itself ran the 5' RACE reads through MiXCR, one entry per CDR3 protein. The table shows under 70,000 distinct CDR3 sequences, with around 6% occurring only once. Sample: whole blood. The receptors derive from an adult who was a healthcare worker with PCR-confirmed SARS-CoV-2 infection or an uninfected control (not recorded which). Both conserved end residues are trimmed from each CDR3. Each record gives: V gene, J gene, CDR3 length, CDR3 protein.

>TRBV4-1|TRBJ2-1|12
ASSQVGSYNEQF
>TRBV7-9|TRBJ1-2|15
ASSSTGALILNYGYT
>TRBV3-1|TRBJ2-2|15
ASRRTPGTANTGELF
>TRBV27|TRBJ2-3|15
ASSSTRGPSATDTQY
>TRBV6-2/TRBV6-3|TRBJ1-5|13
ASLPGGGDNQPQH
>TRBV7-9|TRBJ1-1|11
ASSLQDRSEAF
>TRBV20-1|TRBJ2-7|13
SARGVQGATYEQY
>TRBV6-2/TRBV6-3|TRBJ1-1|15
ASSYGLKRRENTEAF
>TRBV10-3|TRBJ2-2|11
AARRGDTGELF
>TRBV11-2|TRBJ2-2|16
ASSSASILISNTGELF
>TRBV4-3|TRBJ1-2|15
ASSQVAAAPPVGGYT
>TRBV27|TRBJ1-5|12
ASSFEGGGQPQH
>TRBV6-5|TRBJ2-1|9
ASTINNEQF
>TRBV6-2/TRBV6-3|TRBJ1-2|10
ASRGRLDGYT
>TRBV10-3|TRBJ1-1|9
AITGGSEAF
>TRBV6-2/TRBV6-3|TRBJ2-1|11
ASSGDFPNEQF
>TRBV19|TRBJ2-1|13
ASTYSGSTYNEQF
>TRBV5-6|TRBJ1-1|10
ASSLSAEEAF
>TRBV19|TRBJ2-4|13
ASSGQLGPKNIQY
>TRBV18|TRBJ2-2|15
ASSPRVSRLNTGELF
>TRBV29-1|TRBJ1-1|10
SVALETGEAF
>TRBV5-5|TRBJ2-7|13
ASSQTRLQAAEQY
>TRBV25-1|TRBJ2-1|13
ASSPMGGIYNEQF
>TRBV4-2|TRBJ1-6|17
ASSQEVPGAGSYNSPLH
>TRBV7-6|TRBJ2-7|11
ASSSVGGNEQY
>TRBV11-2|TRBJ2-6|13
ASSLPESSRIKPT
>TRBV4-2|TRBJ2-7|13
ASSQANRESYEQY
>TRBV29-1|TRBJ2-5|12
SVEPTGLRETQY
>TRBV30|TRBJ2-7|9
AWKESYEQY
>TRBV7-6|TRBJ2-1|11
ASSLGAINEQF
>TRBV29-1|TRBJ1-2|10
SVAGDPNGYT
>TRBV7-6|TRBJ2-3|13
ASSLAQGYTDTQY
>TRBV4-3|TRBJ2-7|13
ASSQEEGIVYEQY
>TRBV19|TRBJ2-1|12
ASREGVSYNEQF
>TRBV28|TRBJ1-3|8
ASLGNTIY
>TRBV5-5|TRBJ1-3|14
ASSLDVSSSGNTIY
>TRBV4-3|TRBJ2-7|14
ASSQGLSGGSYEQY
>TRBV6-2/TRBV6-3|TRBJ2-7|12
ASSPRLGGYEQY
>TRBV20-1|TRBJ2-7|12
SASPGLAPYEQY
>TRBV4-1|TRBJ2-4|14
ASSQDSGGAKNIQY
>TRBV7-3|TRBJ2-3|14
ASSTWERGPTDTQY
>TRBV12-3/TRBV12-4|TRBJ2-1|13
ASSRSGSLDNEQF
>TRBV29-1|TRBJ2-1|14
SVEVTGTSSYNEQF
>TRBV7-4|TRBJ1-1|16
ASSLARDLAQGIAEAF
>TRBV6-5|TRBJ1-6|13
ASSFGQGANSPLH
>TRBV11-2|TRBJ2-5|9
ASRAGETQY